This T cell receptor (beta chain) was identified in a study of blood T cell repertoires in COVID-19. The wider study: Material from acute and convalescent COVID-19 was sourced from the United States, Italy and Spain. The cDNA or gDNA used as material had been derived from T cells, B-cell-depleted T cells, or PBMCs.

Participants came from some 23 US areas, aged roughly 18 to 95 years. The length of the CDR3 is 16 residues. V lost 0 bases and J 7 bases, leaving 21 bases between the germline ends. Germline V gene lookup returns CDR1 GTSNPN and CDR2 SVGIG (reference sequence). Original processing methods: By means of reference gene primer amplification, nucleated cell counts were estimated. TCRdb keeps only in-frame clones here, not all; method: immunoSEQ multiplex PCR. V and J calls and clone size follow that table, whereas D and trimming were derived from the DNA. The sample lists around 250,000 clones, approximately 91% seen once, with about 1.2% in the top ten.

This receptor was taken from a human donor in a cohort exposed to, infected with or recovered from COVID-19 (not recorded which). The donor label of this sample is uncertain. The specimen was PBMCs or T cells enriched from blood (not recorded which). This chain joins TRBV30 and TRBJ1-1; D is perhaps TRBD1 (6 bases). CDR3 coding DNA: TGTGCCTGGAGTGTGCCCGTTGGACAGCTGGACGTTGAAGCTTTCTTT. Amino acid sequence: CAWSVPVGQLDVEAFF. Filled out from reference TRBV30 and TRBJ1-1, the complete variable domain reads SQTIHQWPATLVQPVGSPLSLECTVEGTSNPNLYWYRQAAGRGLQLLFYSVGIGQISSEVPQNLSASRPQDRQFILSSKKLLLSDSGFYLCAWSVPVGQLDVEAFFGQGTRLTVV.